This is a list of T cell receptor beta chains from one sample in a study of T cell responses to AZD1222 COVID-19 vaccine. Profiled with immunoSEQ multiplex PCR; TCRdb holds only in-frame clones, not every one. The sample lists tens of thousands of clones, roughly 84% seen once, with roughly 18% in the top ten. Sequencing was performed on peripheral blood, taken 28 days after the second AZD1222 dose. All receptors come from an adult who received the AZD1222 COVID-19 vaccine. Both conserved end residues are part of each CDR3. A D gene is named only where the DNA matches it firmly. Clone size is shown for a subset of rows, as once, few, many or a class of expanded clone.

clone_size: -
j_call: TRBJ1-4
cdr3_length: 13
d_call: -
v_call: TRBV29-1
cdr3_nt: TGCAGCGTTTCTAGGGGGGTTGGTGAAAAACTGTTTTTT
cdr3_aa: CSVSRGVGEKLFF

clone_size: -
j_call: TRBJ1-3
cdr3_length: 13
d_call: -
v_call: TRBV6-6
cdr3_nt: TGTGCCAGCAGGGCCGGAACTGGAAACACCATATATTTT
cdr3_aa: CASRAGTGNTIYF

clone_size: -
j_call: TRBJ1-2
cdr3_length: 13
d_call: -
v_call: TRBV7-9
cdr3_nt: TGTGCCAGCAGCTTAGCAGTCGGCCATGGCTACACCTTC
cdr3_aa: CASSLAVGHGYTF

clone_size: -
j_call: TRBJ2-7
cdr3_length: 14
d_call: TRBD2
v_call: TRBV7-9
cdr3_nt: TGTGCCAGCAGGGGACTAGCGGGGAGTAACGAGCAGTACTTC
cdr3_aa: CASRGLAGSNEQYF

clone_size: -
j_call: TRBJ2-3
cdr3_length: 13
d_call: -
v_call: TRBV6-5
cdr3_nt: TGTGCCAGCCGAGCCACAGGGTTAGATACGCAGTATTTT
cdr3_aa: CASRATGLDTQYF

clone_size: -
j_call: TRBJ2-7
cdr3_length: 11
d_call: -
v_call: TRBV10-3
cdr3_nt: TGTGCCATCAGTGAAGGCGGGCCACCCGAGTTC
cdr3_aa: CAISEGGPPEF

clone_size: -
j_call: TRBJ2-7
cdr3_length: 12
d_call: -
v_call: TRBV6-5
cdr3_nt: TGTGCCAGCGGGGGAAGAGCAAACGAGCAGTACTTC
cdr3_aa: CASGGRANEQYF

clone_size: -
j_call: TRBJ1-5
cdr3_length: 15
d_call: -
v_call: TRBV19
cdr3_nt: TGTGCCAGTAGTATTCCTACAGGGATGTACCAGCCCCAGCATTTT
cdr3_aa: CASSIPTGMYQPQHF

clone_size: -
j_call: TRBJ2-7
cdr3_length: 14
d_call: TRBD1
v_call: TRBV7-2
cdr3_nt: TGTGCCAGCAGCCCTCGGACAGGGTCCTACGAGCAGTACTTC
cdr3_aa: CASSPRTGSYEQYF

clone_size: -
j_call: TRBJ1-5
cdr3_length: 14
d_call: TRBD1
v_call: TRBV28
cdr3_nt: TGTGCCAGCAGTCCCGGACAGGGAGTGCAGCCCCAGCATTTT
cdr3_aa: CASSPGQGVQPQHF

clone_size: -
j_call: TRBJ2-5
cdr3_length: 13
d_call: -
v_call: TRBV29-1
cdr3_nt: TGCAGCGTTGGGGTTAGCCCGGGGGAGACCCAGTACTTC
cdr3_aa: CSVGVSPGETQYF

clone_size: -
j_call: TRBJ1-6
cdr3_length: 15
d_call: TRBD1
v_call: TRBV24-1
cdr3_nt: TGTGCCACCAGTGAGGGACAGGGTCATAATTCACCCCTCCACTTT
cdr3_aa: CATSEGQGHNSPLHF

clone_size: -
j_call: TRBJ1-5
cdr3_length: 14
d_call: -
v_call: TRBV24-1
cdr3_nt: TGTGCCACCAGTTTGACAAATAGCAATCAGCCCCAGCATTTT
cdr3_aa: CATSLTNSNQPQHF

clone_size: few
j_call: TRBJ1-6
cdr3_length: 12
d_call: -
v_call: TRBV12-3/TRBV12-4
cdr3_nt: TGTGCCAGCAGCTGGACGAATTCACCCCTCCACTTT
cdr3_aa: CASSWTNSPLHF

clone_size: -
j_call: TRBJ2-3
cdr3_length: 13
d_call: -
v_call: TRBV10-1
cdr3_nt: TGCGCCAGCAGTCTCTGGGCCACGGATACGCAGTATTTT
cdr3_aa: CASSLWATDTQYF

clone_size: -
j_call: TRBJ1-2
cdr3_length: 13
d_call: -
v_call: TRBV2
cdr3_nt: TGTGCCAGCAGTGAACCGTTTAACTATGGCTACACCTTC
cdr3_aa: CASSEPFNYGYTF

clone_size: -
j_call: TRBJ2-2
cdr3_length: 17
d_call: -
v_call: TRBV28
cdr3_nt: TGTGCCAGCAGTTTACTGGGGCAGGTGGTCAACACCGGGGAGCTGTTTTTT
cdr3_aa: CASSLLGQVVNTGELFF

clone_size: -
j_call: TRBJ1-1
cdr3_length: 11
d_call: -
v_call: TRBV7-8
cdr3_nt: TGTGCCAGCAGCTCTGGGACTGAAGCTTTCTTT
cdr3_aa: CASSSGTEAFF

clone_size: -
j_call: TRBJ1-1
cdr3_length: 14
d_call: -
v_call: TRBV5-1
cdr3_nt: TGCGCCAGCAGCTTGGACGGTTCAAATCCGGGAGCTTTCTTT
cdr3_aa: CASSLDGSNPGAFF

clone_size: -
j_call: TRBJ2-3
cdr3_length: 15
d_call: TRBD1
v_call: TRBV4-1
cdr3_nt: TGCGCCAGCAGCCCTACGGACAGGGGCGCAGATACGCAGTATTTT
cdr3_aa: CASSPTDRGADTQYF

clone_size: -
j_call: TRBJ2-7
cdr3_length: 12
d_call: -
v_call: TRBV30
cdr3_nt: TGTGCCTGGAGTGCCCAGCCCTACGAGCAGTACTTC
cdr3_aa: CAWSAQPYEQYF

clone_size: once
j_call: TRBJ1-5
cdr3_length: 14
d_call: -
v_call: TRBV9
cdr3_nt: TGTGCCAGCAGCGCAACCACGGGCAATCAGCCCCAGCATTTT
cdr3_aa: CASSATTGNQPQHF

clone_size: -
j_call: TRBJ1-3
cdr3_length: 13
d_call: -
v_call: TRBV6-5
cdr3_nt: TGTGCCAGCAAAAAGGGGGGAGGAAACACCATATATTTT
cdr3_aa: CASKKGGGNTIYF

clone_size: few
j_call: TRBJ2-2
cdr3_length: 15
d_call: TRBD1
v_call: TRBV4-1
cdr3_nt: TGCGCCAGCAGCCACGGACAGGGTCCCACCGGGGAGCTGTTTTTT
cdr3_aa: CASSHGQGPTGELFF

clone_size: -
j_call: TRBJ1-3
cdr3_length: 19
d_call: -
v_call: TRBV5-1
cdr3_nt: TGCGCCAGCAGCCCTCCGACAATTGGCCTTCCAGAAACTGGAAACACCATATATTTT
cdr3_aa: CASSPPTIGLPETGNTIYF

clone_size: -
j_call: TRBJ2-5
cdr3_length: 11
d_call: -
v_call: TRBV12-5
cdr3_nt: TGTGCTAGTGCTGAGCAAGAGACCCAGTACTTC
cdr3_aa: CASAEQETQYF

clone_size: -
j_call: TRBJ1-1
cdr3_length: 15
d_call: TRBD1
v_call: TRBV29-1
cdr3_nt: TGCAGCGTCCCAGAAGGAGACAGGGGGAACACTGAAGCTTTCTTT
cdr3_aa: CSVPEGDRGNTEAFF

clone_size: -
j_call: TRBJ2-3
cdr3_length: 16
d_call: -
v_call: TRBV19
cdr3_nt: TGTGCCAGTAGTATACAGGGCGACAGGCTCGGGGTTACGCAGTATTTT
cdr3_aa: CASSIQGDRLGVTQYF

clone_size: -
j_call: TRBJ1-6
cdr3_length: 15
d_call: -
v_call: TRBV27
cdr3_nt: TGTGCCAGCAGTTTACACCTGATGGGGGGCTCACCCCTCCACTTT
cdr3_aa: CASSLHLMGGSPLHF

clone_size: -
j_call: TRBJ2-6
cdr3_length: 19
d_call: TRBD1
v_call: TRBV7-9
cdr3_nt: TGTGCCAGCAGCTTCGCGACGGGACAGTTCCTCTCTGGGGCCAACGTCCTGACTTTC
cdr3_aa: CASSFATGQFLSGANVLTF

clone_size: -
j_call: TRBJ2-5
cdr3_length: 15
d_call: -
v_call: TRBV7-9
cdr3_nt: TGTGCCAGCAGCTTAGAAGGGGGGCGCGGGGAGACCCAGTACTTC
cdr3_aa: CASSLEGGRGETQYF

clone_size: -
j_call: TRBJ2-3
cdr3_length: 15
d_call: TRBD2
v_call: TRBV6-5
cdr3_nt: TGTGCCAATCTAGGACTAGCGGAATTGACAAATACGCAGTATTTT
cdr3_aa: CANLGLAELTNTQYF

clone_size: -
j_call: TRBJ1-3
cdr3_length: 14
d_call: -
v_call: TRBV7-6
cdr3_nt: TGTGCCAGCAGCTTAGTACAGGCAGGAAACACCATATATTTT
cdr3_aa: CASSLVQAGNTIYF

clone_size: -
j_call: TRBJ2-1
cdr3_length: 14
d_call: -
v_call: TRBV5-4
cdr3_nt: TGTGCCAGCAGCGGGACTTTACGGTACAATGAGCAGTTCTTC
cdr3_aa: CASSGTLRYNEQFF

clone_size: -
j_call: TRBJ2-1
cdr3_length: 15
d_call: TRBD1
v_call: TRBV19
cdr3_nt: TGTGCCAGTAGTCGAACAGGGGGAATCTACAATGAGCAGTTCTTC
cdr3_aa: CASSRTGGIYNEQFF

clone_size: -
j_call: TRBJ1-5
cdr3_length: 16
d_call: TRBD1
v_call: TRBV3-1/TRBV3-2
cdr3_nt: TGTGCCAGCAGACGATCCGGGACAGCTACAGGTCAGCCCCAGCATTTT
cdr3_aa: CASRRSGTATGQPQHF

clone_size: -
j_call: TRBJ1-4
cdr3_length: 14
d_call: TRBD1
v_call: TRBV6-5
cdr3_nt: TGTGCCAGCAGCCGACAGGGGACCGGTGAAAAACTGTTTTTT
cdr3_aa: CASSRQGTGEKLFF

clone_size: -
j_call: TRBJ1-1
cdr3_length: 15
d_call: TRBD1
v_call: TRBV5-8
cdr3_nt: TGTGCCAGCAGCCCGAGCGGGACAGCGAACACTGAAGCTTTCTTT
cdr3_aa: CASSPSGTANTEAFF

clone_size: -
j_call: TRBJ2-1
cdr3_length: 13
d_call: -
v_call: TRBV18
cdr3_nt: TGTGCCAGCTCACCACGGGTGCCTGGTGAGCAGTTCTTC
cdr3_aa: CASSPRVPGEQFF

clone_size: -
j_call: TRBJ2-1
cdr3_length: 14
d_call: -
v_call: TRBV7-8
cdr3_nt: TGTGCCAGCAGCTATCCACCAAACTACAATGAGCAGTTCTTC
cdr3_aa: CASSYPPNYNEQFF

clone_size: -
j_call: TRBJ2-5
cdr3_length: 15
d_call: -
v_call: TRBV28
cdr3_nt: TGTGCCAGCAGTGCCGGACTGAAACCCCAAGAGACCCAGTACTTC
cdr3_aa: CASSAGLKPQETQYF

clone_size: -
j_call: TRBJ1-4
cdr3_length: 12
d_call: -
v_call: TRBV2
cdr3_nt: TGTGCCAGCAATGACAGCAATGAAAAACTGTTTTTT
cdr3_aa: CASNDSNEKLFF